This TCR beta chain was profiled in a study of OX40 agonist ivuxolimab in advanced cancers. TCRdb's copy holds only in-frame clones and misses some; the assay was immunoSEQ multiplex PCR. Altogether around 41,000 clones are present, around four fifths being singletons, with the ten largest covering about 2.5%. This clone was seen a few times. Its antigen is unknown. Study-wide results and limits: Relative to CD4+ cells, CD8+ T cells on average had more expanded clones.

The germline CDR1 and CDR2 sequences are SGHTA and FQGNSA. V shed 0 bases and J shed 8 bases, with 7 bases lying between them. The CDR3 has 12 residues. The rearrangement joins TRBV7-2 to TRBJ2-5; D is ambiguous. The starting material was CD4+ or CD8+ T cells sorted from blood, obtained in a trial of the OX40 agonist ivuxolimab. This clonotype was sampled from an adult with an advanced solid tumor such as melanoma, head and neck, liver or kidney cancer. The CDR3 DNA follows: TGTGCCAGCAGCTTAGCGTCCGGAACCCAGTACTTC. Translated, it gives CASSLASGTQYF.